Here is one T cell receptor (beta chain) with its context. This CDR3 is built from 17 residues. The germline V gene has CDR1 SEHNR and CDR2 FQNEAQ (reference sequence). After removal of 6 bases from V and 1 base from J, the junction contained 9 bases not matched to a gene. Generated by immunoSEQ multiplex PCR, the TCRdb table keeps only in-frame clones and is missing some. The sample lists 190,000 or so clones; roughly 85% were seen once. The data derive from a study of blood T cell repertoires in COVID-19. This TCR was sampled from a man aged 40-50 years who had recovered from COVID-19. V usage is TRBV7-9 and J usage is TRBJ2-3; 11 bases align to TRBD2. Source material: PBMCs or T cells enriched from blood (not recorded which). The CDR3 region has the DNA TGTGCCAGCAGTCTGTCACTAGCGGGAGTAGGCACAGATACGCAGTATTTT. Amino acid sequence: CASSLSLAGVGTDTQYF.